Listed here is a single T cell receptor beta chain. Its antigen is unknown. No clone much larger than this one lies a single base away; base qualities are absent. The CDR3 regions of human TCRbeta chains were subjected to immunosequencing. The original pipeline was this. TCRs in the repertoires were compared against a reference library of SARS-CoV-2-specific TCRs that had been generated with the MIRA antigen-specificity platform. Breadth was defined as the fraction of unique TCRs that were SARS-CoV-2-associated. Depth was defined as the fraction of total T cells that were SARS-CoV-2-associated. Using the MIRA data, each spike-specific TCR was mapped to the spike region that the TCR reacts to and placed in a CD4 or CD8 class. Log10-transformed breadth and depth values were compared by one-way ANOVA with Sidak's multiple comparisons tests. The immuneACCESS repertoire file appears here via TCRdb, limited to in-frame rearrangements. These files lack a portion of the clones; in checked studies, under half of the deficit traces to unresolved V genes, and the cause of the others is not known. V and J calls and clone size are those listed in that table; D and trimming were worked out from the DNA. The sample table records roughly 86,000 clones; approximately 90% of these occur just once. Approximately 30% of the sample is in the top ten clones.

The source of the sample is a study of T cell responses to AZD1222 COVID-19 vaccine (dated by TCRdb to about 2021). General notes on the study: Because spike-specific TCR depth and breadth did not differ between the two schedules, AZD1222 recipients who got a second dose at roughly 4 weeks were pooled with those who got a second dose at roughly 12 weeks. TCR sequencing covered about 230 trial participants: some 210 given two doses of AZD1222 and around 25 given two doses of MenACWY control vaccine. Trial participants were enrolled by age into subgroups of 18-55, 56-69 and 70-plus years, and roughly 150, 30 and 60 TCR-sequenced participants, respectively, were included in these subgroups.

V is shortened by 6 bases, J by 2 bases, and the region joining them spans 10 bases. CDR1 and CDR2 (MDHEN, SYDVKM) derive from the germline V gene. From the cysteine up to the phenylalanine, the CDR3 has a length of 13 residues. Only the CDR3 portion is preserved as DNA: 39 bases, with reading frame beginning at the first base. The time point label on this specimen signifies: baseline before first vaccination. Vaccinee samples came from UK trials COV001 and COV002, including a single-blind randomized controlled phase 2/3 trial of AZD1222 (ChAdOx1 nCoV-19) in healthy adults. For TCRbeta chain sequencing, PBMC samples were collected from trial participants at day 0 and at day 28 after the second dose. The study at large found these results: Participants were mostly white British and included more females than males, and it was suggested by the authors that clonal diversity may have been underestimated. In the small 56-69-year group, the increase in depth fell short of significance, most likely because of low power. After two AZD1222 doses, both the breadth and the depth of spike-specific TCRs were significantly higher than at day 0 and than in MenACWY recipients. Reportedly, almost half of the unique spike-specific TCRs recognized epitopes lying outside the regions that are mutated in the B.1.351 and B.1.1.7 variants. Conclusions about previously exposed vaccinees were limited because only six AZD1222 recipients were SARS-CoV-2 seropositive at baseline. Because no day 14 peak-response samples were available, repertoires were characterized only after the peak T cell response. The vaccine-associated CD4 TCRs covered the entire spike protein, and the dominant responses fell in regions 160-218 and 743-854.

The TCR was taken from an adult in good health. The chain employs TRBV28 and TRBJ2-5; the D gene could be either TRBD1 or TRBD2, each agreeing at 5 bases. The specimen comprised peripheral blood, sampled on day 0 of AZD1222 vaccination. The CDR3 in this case is CASSTGRQETQYF. The bases are TGTGCCAGCAGCACGGGACGGCAAGAGACCCAGTACTTC.